A selection of T cell receptor beta chains follows, all from one sample in a study of long-term antiretroviral therapy in people with HIV. Produced via immunoSEQ multiplex PCR; TCRdb's table is partial and in-frame only. Here the sample spans about 25,000 clones, 85% to 90% being singletons. The sample was unsorted PBMCs, taken less than 4.7 years after starting antiretroviral therapy. These receptors originate from a man younger than 45 with HIV. Both conserved end residues are part of each CDR3.

CDR3aa: CASNVAGVGNEQFF
j_gene: TRBJ2-1
v_gene: TRBV7-9

CDR3aa: CASSVATLAGGGSYNEQFF
j_gene: TRBJ2-1
v_gene: TRBV9

CDR3aa: CASSRRGAGNTDTQYF
j_gene: TRBJ2-3
v_gene: TRBV7-9

CDR3aa: CASSLSLSSYNEQFF
j_gene: TRBJ2-1
v_gene: TRBV11-2

CDR3aa: CASRKWTPQNTKSGNTGELFF
j_gene: TRBJ2-2
v_gene: TRBV2

CDR3aa: CASSVGTINTEAFF
j_gene: TRBJ1-1
v_gene: TRBV9

CDR3aa: CATRGGLAGNSYEQYF
j_gene: TRBJ2-7
v_gene: TRBV11-2

CDR3aa: CASRRGEETQYF
j_gene: TRBJ2-5
v_gene: TRBV2

CDR3aa: CSVYSGTAPGNQPQHF
j_gene: TRBJ1-5
v_gene: TRBV29-1

CDR3aa: CASSYGGPNYGYTF
j_gene: TRBJ1-2
v_gene: TRBV6-5

CDR3aa: CASSQGGNTEAFF
j_gene: TRBJ1-1
v_gene: TRBV4-2

CDR3aa: CASSYSFVVYPSEQFF
j_gene: TRBJ2-1
v_gene: TRBV6-5

CDR3aa: CASSQEDRQYEQYF
j_gene: TRBJ2-7
v_gene: TRBV4-1

CDR3aa: CASSWSGSNEAFF
j_gene: TRBJ1-1
v_gene: TRBV13

CDR3aa: CASRPLGGNYGYTF
j_gene: TRBJ1-2
v_gene: TRBV27

CDR3aa: CASTPRRAAYNEQFF
j_gene: TRBJ2-1
v_gene: TRBV19

CDR3aa: CASSTAPYGYTF
j_gene: TRBJ1-2
v_gene: TRBV7-9

CDR3aa: CASSTGVGNQPQHF
j_gene: TRBJ1-5
v_gene: TRBV18

CDR3aa: CASSPLGGQETQYF
j_gene: TRBJ2-5
v_gene: TRBV18

CDR3aa: CASSHAVAGGKLDTQYF
j_gene: TRBJ2-3
v_gene: TRBV4-3

CDR3aa: CASSSPGSRGKYEQYF
j_gene: TRBJ2-7
v_gene: TRBV28

CDR3aa: CASSLGPEQFF
j_gene: TRBJ2-1
v_gene: TRBV5-1

CDR3aa: CASSYSTGTNSPLHF
j_gene: TRBJ1-6
v_gene: TRBV6-6

CDR3aa: CASSQGTGVETQYF
j_gene: TRBJ2-5
v_gene: TRBV4-2

CDR3aa: CASRGTRDSNYGYTF
j_gene: TRBJ1-2
v_gene: TRBV21-1

CDR3aa: CASSVGQGSEQYF
j_gene: TRBJ2-7
v_gene: TRBV9

CDR3aa: CASSIRRGTDTQYF
j_gene: TRBJ2-3
v_gene: TRBV19

CDR3aa: CASSLDEEDTQYF
j_gene: TRBJ2-3
v_gene: TRBV7-2

CDR3aa: CASSLEAGGTYEQYF
j_gene: TRBJ2-7
v_gene: TRBV7-9

CDR3aa: CASSPTPDSNTEAFF
j_gene: TRBJ1-1
v_gene: TRBV6-1

CDR3aa: CASSSTPSDTQYF
j_gene: TRBJ2-3
v_gene: TRBV7-3

CDR3aa: CASSLSSAYNEQFF
j_gene: TRBJ2-1
v_gene: TRBV5-1

CDR3aa: CATSRPRQGPMGEQYF
j_gene: TRBJ2-7
v_gene: TRBV15

CDR3aa: CASSGGLAVHGETQYF
j_gene: TRBJ2-5
v_gene: TRBV14

CDR3aa: CASSFFRSNGDQPQHF
j_gene: TRBJ1-5
v_gene: TRBV19

CDR3aa: CSAGQLMNTEAFF
j_gene: TRBJ1-1
v_gene: TRBV29-1

CDR3aa: CASRSRAGGSYEQYF
j_gene: TRBJ2-7
v_gene: TRBV19

CDR3aa: CASSPPARTGNTIYF
j_gene: TRBJ1-3
v_gene: TRBV18

CDR3aa: CASSQERSGGRGRLTDTQYF
j_gene: TRBJ2-3
v_gene: TRBV4-3

CDR3aa: CASSTGQGIYGYTF
j_gene: TRBJ1-2
v_gene: TRBV5-1

CDR3aa: CASSPALPDEQYF
j_gene: TRBJ2-7
v_gene: TRBV18

CDR3aa: CASSLDSTAEAFF
j_gene: TRBJ1-1
v_gene: TRBV28

CDR3aa: CASSVRQGRGGYTF
j_gene: TRBJ1-2
v_gene: TRBV2

CDR3aa: CASSSGLAYEQYF
j_gene: TRBJ2-7
v_gene: TRBV5-1

CDR3aa: CASSQTRRGTEAFF
j_gene: TRBJ1-1
v_gene: TRBV6-5

CDR3aa: CASSLDSNQPQHF
j_gene: TRBJ1-5
v_gene: TRBV19

CDR3aa: CASSLWGMNTDTQYF
j_gene: TRBJ2-3
v_gene: TRBV11-2

CDR3aa: CATTLDSGSSDTQYF
j_gene: TRBJ2-3
v_gene: TRBV19

CDR3aa: CAIRLGGDTEAFF
j_gene: TRBJ1-1
v_gene: TRBV10-3

CDR3aa: CASSFLLTGELFF
j_gene: TRBJ2-2
v_gene: TRBV5-6